This T cell receptor beta chain was sequenced during a study of regulatory T cells in long-lasting Graves disease (dated by TCRdb to the early 2020s). Study-wide context: Antithyroid drugs had been taken for less than 3 months by newly diagnosed Graves' disease patients. TCR sequencing covered some 13 persistent and 20 or so newly diagnosed Graves' disease patients, 33 samples in total. The study was conducted in China and was registered as a clinical trial. This study used TCR sequencing and RNA sequencing of peripheral blood to compare persistent Graves' disease patients against newly diagnosed Graves' disease patients. General findings and caveats noted by the study authors: Only the TCR beta chain was sequenced and analyzed. Persistent disease showed preferential use of TRBV28, TRBJ1-2 and TRBJ2-5, whereas newly diagnosed disease favored TRBV20-1 and TRBJ2-1. Because the primary lesion, thyroid tissue, could not be accessed, the study looked at peripheral blood alone. Lower TCR Shannon entropy and fewer highly expanded clones were observed in persistent Graves' disease patients than in newly diagnosed patients, which suggested clonal expansion. As a limitation, the authors acknowledged that the small sample size may reduce accuracy. A larger number of public clonotypes was shared among persistent patients (approximately 3,000) than among newly diagnosed patients (around 870).

Comments on this clonotype: Its antigen is currently not known. Per-base quality was not reported, and no clone a single base away is much larger than it.

Library preparation was by multiplex PCR. Sequencing relied on an Illumina HiSeq 4000. CDR3 regions were amplified by Arm-PCR with iRepertoire HTBI primers to construct TCR beta libraries. Gel purification was performed on PCR products prior to sequencing. The authors processed their data as follows. Gene usage analysis of CDR3 amino acid clonotypes relied on the 62 TRBV and around 13 TRBJ segments identified across samples. COPE and FqMerger were used to merge the filtered high-quality paired reads into contigs. BLAST was used to align contigs to the IMGT TRBV, TRBD and TRBJ reference genes, and CDR3 was defined following IMGT. Any clonotype with a frequency above 0.1% was counted as a highly expanded clone. Repertoire diversity was measured by Shannon entropy, and V-J evenness by the Gini coefficient. A clonotype was considered public if more than one individual shared it. The public reads were quality trimmed at Q25 with fastp and then assembled into clones with MiXCR by TCRdb, keeping productive beta chains. Each entry is one CDR3 protein sequence, shown with its most common DNA and genes. The V and J calls, along with clone size, are taken from TCRdb and not from the paper's own processing. Recorded for this sample are some 600,000 distinct CDR3 sequences; roughly 16% of them occurred a single time. The biggest ten clones account for 9.5% to 15% of the sample.

The sample's time point label, in plain terms: newly diagnosed GD, antithyroid drugs for less than 3 months. For both TCR sequencing and RNA sequencing, RNA was extracted from PBMCs using TRIzol. The diagnosis of Graves' disease was made according to American Thyroid Association guidelines. Patients were recruited from an endocrinology department in Xi'an, China. Each patient gave about 8.1 milliliters of peripheral blood, collected in an EDTA anticoagulant tube. Ficoll Paque Plus density gradient separation was used to isolate PBMCs, and no further T cell sorting was performed. RNA quality was checked with an Agilent 2100 Bioanalyzer and agarose gel, and concentration with a NanoDrop 2000. CDR3 length: 15 amino acids, cysteine to phenylalanine. Only the CDR3 part of the read is kept: 45 bases, read in frame from the first base. Between the V and J ends, shortened by 1 base and 3 bases respectively, the junction contains 10 bases. CDR1 is given as MGHRA and CDR2 as YSYEKL, both from the germline V gene.

The sample was also reused in another study, on T cells in Graves' hyperthyroidism and ophthalmopathy. Reported in the second study: A patient counted as having stable Graves' hyperthyroidism if no progression to ophthalmopathy occurred over 18 months of follow-up. Hyperthyroidism patients were newly diagnosed, with disease duration under 2 months, and aged 18 to 65 years. Patients with uncontrolled infections, other autoimmune diseases, pregnancy or lactation were excluded. Diagnoses relied on clinical symptoms, serum thyroxine and TRAb, thyroid ultrasound and orbital computed tomography. For the first round of RT-PCR on the TCR CDR3, the HTBI primer set was used together with the Qiagen OneStep RT-PCR kit. Blood samples also contained most of the expanded thyroid clonotypes (frequency above 0.001), which suggests that blood repertoires may reflect thyroid immune responses. A model built on a 13 V-J signature distinguished ophthalmopathy from stable hyperthyroidism, reaching around 88% sensitivity and about 81% specificity in cross-validation and 80%/75% in testing. During validation, the model predicted progression to ophthalmopathy a median of around six months ahead of onset, with 60% to 71% sensitivity and 72.22% specificity. A discovery cohort of roughly 96 patients, 43 with Graves' ophthalmopathy and about 60 with stable Graves' hyperthyroidism, was used to find distinguishing TCR V-J signatures. Whether ophthalmopathy could be predicted prospectively was tested in an independent validation cohort made up of 18 to 20 hyperthyroidism patients plus 17 patients who later progressed to ophthalmopathy. For training and testing, the 110 or so patients in the discovery cohort were randomly divided in a 7:3 ratio. In addition, the study compared T-cell repertoires in thyroid tissue and in blood from about 6 Graves' hyperthyroidism patients. After sampling, hyperthyroidism patients received methimazole starting at 30 mg daily, and ophthalmopathy patients received high-dose intravenous methylprednisolone. A second multiplex PCR round built the libraries, followed by size selection and purification. Libraries were sequenced paired-end with 100 bp reads on an Illumina HiSeq2000. SOAPnuke was used to process the raw data, removing reads that contained adapters or uncalled bases, had a mean Phred below 15, or lacked an exact match to the constant primer or identifier. COPE v1.2.5 was used to merge the high-quality paired reads, and each unique nucleotide sequence was defined as a clonotype. Clonotypes were aligned to IMGT TRBV, TRBD and TRBJ reference segments using MiTCR v1.1. Only V-J combinations with frequency above 0.0001, covering 99.2% of repertoires, were analysed. The TCS score was defined as F50 (clonal expansion) divided by E x V (chaos), with BLOSUM62-based TCRdist calculated between CDR3 peptides within each V-J. Welch's t-statistics and random forest reduced fewer than 600 V-J features to roughly 13, which were used in a naive Bayes classifier (R e1071). Sample size was not statistically predetermined, and blinding of investigators to group allocation was not performed. The paper reports TCR Vbeta CDR3 sequencing of 140 or so peripheral blood samples: 40 or so ophthalmopathy, roughly 74 hyperthyroidism and approximately 17 progressor patients.

The TCR sequence derives from a man aged 18 to 30 with Graves disease. Donor details come from another sample of the same person, matched by shared clones. This sample comprised peripheral blood mononuclear cells (PBMCs), obtained at new diagnosis, from a patient treated with antithyroid drugs. The sequence links TRBV4-1 to TRBJ1-5; too little of a D gene remains to name it. CDR3 reads: CASSQVTDYNQPQHF. The DNA sequence follows: TGCGCCAGCAGCCAAGTCACAGACTACAATCAGCCCCAGCATTTT.